This TCR beta chain was captured in a study of blood T cell repertoires in COVID-19. CDR1 and CDR2 (germline): ENHRY, SYGVKD. Trimming cost V 0 bases and J 4 bases; bases outside gene matches: 5. This CDR3 has 17 amino acids. Assay: immunoSEQ multiplex PCR; the TCRdb copy retains only in-frame clones and omits some. The repertoire holds approximately 20,000 clones, with 70% to 85% as singletons. The chain joins TRBV10-3 to TRBJ2-2; 10 bases align to TRBD1. The specimen sequenced was peripheral blood. This sequence was found in a human donor in a cohort sampled during active COVID-19. CDR3 sequence reads: CAISESVGTGATGELFF. In DNA form, the CDR3 reads TGTGCCATCAGTGAGTCGGTCGGGACAGGGGCCACCGGGGAGCTGTTTTTT.